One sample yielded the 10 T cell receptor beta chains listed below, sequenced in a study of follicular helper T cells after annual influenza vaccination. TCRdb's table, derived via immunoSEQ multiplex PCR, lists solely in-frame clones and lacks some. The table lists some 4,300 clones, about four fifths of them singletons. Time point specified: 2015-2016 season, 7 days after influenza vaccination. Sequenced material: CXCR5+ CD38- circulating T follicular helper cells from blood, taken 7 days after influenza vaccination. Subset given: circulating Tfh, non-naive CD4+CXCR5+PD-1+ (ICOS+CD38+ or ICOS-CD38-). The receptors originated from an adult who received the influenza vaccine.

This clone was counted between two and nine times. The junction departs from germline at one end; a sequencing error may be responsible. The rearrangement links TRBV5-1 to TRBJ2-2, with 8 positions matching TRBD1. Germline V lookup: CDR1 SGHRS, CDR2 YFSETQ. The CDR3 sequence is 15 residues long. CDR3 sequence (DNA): TGCGCCAGCAGCTTGGGGACAGGGTCCACCAGGGAGCTGTTTTTT. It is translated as CASSLGTGSTRELFF. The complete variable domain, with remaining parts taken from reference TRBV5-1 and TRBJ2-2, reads KAGVTQTPRYLIKTRGQQVTLSCSPISGHRSVSWYQQTPGQGLQFLFEYFSETQRNKGNFPGRFSGRQFSNSRSEMNVSTLELGDSALYLCASSLGTGSTRELFFGEGSRLTVL.

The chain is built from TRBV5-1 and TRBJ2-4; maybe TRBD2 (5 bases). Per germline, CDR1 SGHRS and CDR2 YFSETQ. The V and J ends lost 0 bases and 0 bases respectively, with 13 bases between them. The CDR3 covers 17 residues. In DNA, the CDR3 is TGCGCCAGCAGCTTGGTAGTTGCGGGTATAGCCAAAAACATTCAGTACTTC. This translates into CASSLVVAGIAKNIQYF.

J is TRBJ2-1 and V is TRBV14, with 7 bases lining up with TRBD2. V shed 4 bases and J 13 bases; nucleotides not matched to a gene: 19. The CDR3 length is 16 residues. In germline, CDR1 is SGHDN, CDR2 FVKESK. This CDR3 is CASSLGLAVNVGQQFF. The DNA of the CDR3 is TGTGCCAGCAGCCTGGGTCTAGCGGTGAATGTTGGGCAACAGTTCTTC.

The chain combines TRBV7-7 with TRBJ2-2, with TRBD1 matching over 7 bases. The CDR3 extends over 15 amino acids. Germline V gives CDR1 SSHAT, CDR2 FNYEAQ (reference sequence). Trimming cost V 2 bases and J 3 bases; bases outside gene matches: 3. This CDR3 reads CASSLRQGDTGELFF. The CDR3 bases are TGTGCCAGCAGCTTAAGACAGGGCGACACCGGGGAGCTGTTTTTT.

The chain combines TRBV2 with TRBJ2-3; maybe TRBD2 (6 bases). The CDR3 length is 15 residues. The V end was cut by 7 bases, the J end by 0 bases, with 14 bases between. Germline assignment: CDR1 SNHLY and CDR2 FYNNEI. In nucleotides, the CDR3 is TGTGCCAGCACCGGCCAGGGACTCAGCACAGATACGCAGTATTTT. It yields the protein CASTGQGLSTDTQYF.

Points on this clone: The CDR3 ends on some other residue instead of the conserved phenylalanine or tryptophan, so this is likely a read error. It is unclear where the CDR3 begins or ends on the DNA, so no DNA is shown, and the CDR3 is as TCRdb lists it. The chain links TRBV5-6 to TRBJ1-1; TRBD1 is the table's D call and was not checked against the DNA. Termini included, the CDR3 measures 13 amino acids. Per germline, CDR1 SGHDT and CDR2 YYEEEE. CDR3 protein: CASSLRQGLEGFL.

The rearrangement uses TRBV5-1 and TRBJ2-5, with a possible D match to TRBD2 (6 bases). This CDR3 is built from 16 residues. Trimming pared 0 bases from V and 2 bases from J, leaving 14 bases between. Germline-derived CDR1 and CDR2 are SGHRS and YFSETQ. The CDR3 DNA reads TGCGCCAGCAGCTTGGAGGGACTCAGCACTCAAGAGACCCAGTACTTC. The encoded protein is CASSLEGLSTQETQYF. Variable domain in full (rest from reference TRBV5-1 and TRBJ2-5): KAGVTQTPRYLIKTRGQQVTLSCSPISGHRSVSWYQQTPGQGLQFLFEYFSETQRNKGNFPGRFSGRQFSNSRSEMNVSTLELGDSALYLCASSLEGLSTQETQYFGPGTRLLVL.

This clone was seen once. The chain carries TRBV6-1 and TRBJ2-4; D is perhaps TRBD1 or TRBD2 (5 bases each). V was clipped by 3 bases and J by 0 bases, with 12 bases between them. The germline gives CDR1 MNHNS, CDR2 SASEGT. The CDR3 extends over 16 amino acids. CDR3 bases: TGTGCCAGCAGTGAGCCGGGACGGCTAGCCAAAAACATTCAGTACTTC. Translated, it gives CASSEPGRLAKNIQYF.

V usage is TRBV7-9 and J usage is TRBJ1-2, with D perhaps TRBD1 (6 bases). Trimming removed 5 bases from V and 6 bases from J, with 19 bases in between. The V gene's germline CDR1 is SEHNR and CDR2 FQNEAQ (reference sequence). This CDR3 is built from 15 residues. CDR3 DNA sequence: TGTGCCAGCAGCCTCCCCCAGGGGCAGTATAATGGCTACACCTTC. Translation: CASSLPQGQYNGYTF.

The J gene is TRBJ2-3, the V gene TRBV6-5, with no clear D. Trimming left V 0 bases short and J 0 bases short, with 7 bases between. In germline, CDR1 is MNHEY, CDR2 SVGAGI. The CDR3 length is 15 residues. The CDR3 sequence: CASSYSGSSTDTQYF. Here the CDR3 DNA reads TGTGCCAGCAGTTACTCCGGATCTAGCACAGATACGCAGTATTTT.